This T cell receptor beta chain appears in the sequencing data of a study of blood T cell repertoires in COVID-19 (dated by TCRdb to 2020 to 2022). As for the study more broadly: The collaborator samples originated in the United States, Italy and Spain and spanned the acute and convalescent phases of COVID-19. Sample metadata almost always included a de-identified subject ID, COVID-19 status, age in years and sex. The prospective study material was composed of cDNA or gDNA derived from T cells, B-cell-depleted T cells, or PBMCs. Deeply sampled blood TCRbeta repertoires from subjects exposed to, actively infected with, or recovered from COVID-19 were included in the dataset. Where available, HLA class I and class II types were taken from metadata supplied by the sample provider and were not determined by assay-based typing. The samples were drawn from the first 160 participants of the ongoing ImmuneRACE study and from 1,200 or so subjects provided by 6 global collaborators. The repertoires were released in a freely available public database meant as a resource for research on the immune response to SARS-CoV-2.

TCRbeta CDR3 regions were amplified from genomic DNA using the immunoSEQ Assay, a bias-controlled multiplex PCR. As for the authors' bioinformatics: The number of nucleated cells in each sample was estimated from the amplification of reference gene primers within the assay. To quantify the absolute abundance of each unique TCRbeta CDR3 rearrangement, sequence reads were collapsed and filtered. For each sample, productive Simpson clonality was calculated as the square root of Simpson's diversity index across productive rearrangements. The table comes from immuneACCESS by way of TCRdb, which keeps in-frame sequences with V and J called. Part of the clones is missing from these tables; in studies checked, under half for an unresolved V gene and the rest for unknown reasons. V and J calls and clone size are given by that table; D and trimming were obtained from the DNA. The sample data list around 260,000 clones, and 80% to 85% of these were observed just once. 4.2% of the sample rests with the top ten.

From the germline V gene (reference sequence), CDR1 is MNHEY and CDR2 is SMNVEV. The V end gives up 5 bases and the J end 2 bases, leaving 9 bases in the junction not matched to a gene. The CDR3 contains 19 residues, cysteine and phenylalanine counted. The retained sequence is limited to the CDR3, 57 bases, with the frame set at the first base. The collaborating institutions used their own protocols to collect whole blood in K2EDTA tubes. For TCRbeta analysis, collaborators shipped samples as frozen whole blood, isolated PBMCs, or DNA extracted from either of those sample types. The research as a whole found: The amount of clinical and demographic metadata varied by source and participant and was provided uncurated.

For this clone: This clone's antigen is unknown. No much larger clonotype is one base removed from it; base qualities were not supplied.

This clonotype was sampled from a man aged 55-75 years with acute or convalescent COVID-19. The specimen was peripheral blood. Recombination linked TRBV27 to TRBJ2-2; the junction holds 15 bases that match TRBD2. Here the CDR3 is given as CASSLMGLAGGYNTGELFF. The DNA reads TGTGCCAGCAGTCTTATGGGACTAGCGGGGGGATATAACACCGGGGAGCTGTTTTTT.